Below, 24 T cell receptor beta chains from the same sample are listed, as sequenced in a study of blood T cells in healthy people across ages (dated by TCRdb to the mid-2010s). Libraries came from 5' RACE. Sequencer: Illumina HiSeq 2500. A second PCR of roughly 7 to 11 cycles was performed with a sample-barcoded 5' primer and a J-beta primer mix. The raw public reads went through TCRdb reprocessing: fastp at Q25, MiXCR clone calling, in-frame beta chains kept. Each entry merges the rows of one CDR3 protein and shows their most common DNA and genes. The sample table contains fewer than 1,000,000 distinct CDR3 sequences; only one count was recorded for around 45% of them. The ten largest clones take up roughly 19% of the sample. The sample consisted of blood. These receptors came from a man aged 60-69 years in good health.

The sample holds a few counts of this clonotype. One end of the junction fails to match germline, which may point to a read error. V is TRBV7-7 and J is TRBJ2-1; 9 bases map to TRBD1. Germline CDR1 is SSHAT and CDR2 is FNYEAQ (reference sequence). The CDR3 is 17 residues long. The CDR3: CASSLGPRQGGYNEQFF. CDR3 in DNA: TGTGCTAGCAGCTTAGGCCCTCGACAGGGGGGCTACAATGAGCAGTTCTTC.

This rearrangement joins TRBV6-2 or TRBV6-3 to TRBJ2-5, with a possible D match to TRBD2 (6 bases). The CDR3 totals 14 residues. Germline loops: CDR1 MNHEY, CDR2 SVGEGT. V lost 5 bases and J 1 base, leaving 11 bases between the germline ends. CDR3 in amino acids: CASSTTSFQETQYF. The CDR3 coding sequence is TGTGCCAGCAGTACGACTAGTTTCCAAGAGACCCAGTACTTC.

Worth noting for this clonotype: A much more abundant neighbour one base away suggests this may be a read error. This chain uses TRBV7-9 with TRBJ2-5; unclear D gene. CDR3 length: 14 amino acids. The germline V gene has CDR1 SEHNR and CDR2 FQNEAQ (reference sequence). Trimming left V 5 bases short and J 2 bases short, with 12 bases between. CDR3 nucleotide sequence: TGTGCCAGCAGCGTTAGCCTTGGGCAAGAGACCCAGTACTTC. Encoded protein: CASSVSLGQETQYF.

The rearrangement links TRBV20-1 to TRBJ2-5, with 8 bases fitting TRBD2. The V segment lost 0 bases and the J segment 4 bases; nucleotides outside the gene matches: 7. This CDR3 spans 15 amino acids. Germline V gives CDR1 DFQATT, CDR2 SNEGSKA (reference sequence). The CDR3 DNA is TGCAGTGCTAGAGATATCGGGGGGGTGGGAGAGACCCAGTACTTC. Residues: CSARDIGGVGETQYF.

This clonotype has just one count. V is TRBV20-1 and J is TRBJ1-2; TRBD1 matches at 7 bases. Germline trimming cut 6 bases from V and 5 bases from J; bases unmatched to any gene: 6. Germline V gene data show CDR1 as DFQATT and CDR2 as SNEGSKA (reference sequence). This CDR3 has 12 residues. The CDR3 DNA is TGCAGTGCCCCAGGGGGAGCGTATGGCTACACCTTC. This translates into CSAPGGAYGYTF.

This rearrangement joins TRBV7-8 to TRBJ2-1; D is possibly TRBD2 (5 bases). V was cut by 7 bases and J by 7 bases, with 23 bases left in between. Per germline, CDR1 SGHVS and CDR2 FQNEAQ. The CDR3 length is 16 residues. The CDR3 sequence is CASTQFDYLPSNEQFF. The CDR3 DNA follows: TGTGCCAGCACCCAATTTGACTACCTCCCTTCGAATGAGCAGTTCTTC.

The chain has TRBV29-1 and TRBJ2-5; 9 bases are a match to TRBD1. Unmatched junction bases numbered 22, after V lost 6 bases and J lost 11 bases. There are 16 residues in the CDR3. Germline CDR1 and CDR2: SQVTM and ANQGSEA. CDR3 DNA sequence: TGCAGCGTGGGGGTACCGGGACAGGGCTCCTACAATGAGCAGTACTTC. This sequence encodes CSVGVPGQGSYNEQYF.

CDR3 sequence (DNA): TGCAGCGTCATGACAGGGGACACTGAAGCTTTCTTT. Translating it yields CSVMTGDTEAFF. V usage is TRBV29-1 and J usage is TRBJ1-1, with TRBD1 matching 8 bases. Germline V gene lookup returns CDR1 SQVTM and CDR2 ANQGSEA. CDR3 size: 12 residues. With 6 bases clipped from V and 3 bases from J, the junction kept 3 bases outside the gene matches.

The chain links TRBV6-5 to TRBJ1-2; no clear D. With 6 bases removed from V and 0 bases from J, the gap between germline ends came to 14 bases. The CDR3 runs 15 residues. Germline V gene data show CDR1 as MNHEY and CDR2 as SVGAGI. The CDR3 here is CASRQALGTNYGYTF. As DNA, the CDR3 is TGTGCCAGCAGGCAGGCACTAGGGACTAACTATGGCTACACCTTC.

This clonotype was observed a few times. The chain couples TRBV20-1 to TRBJ2-2; TRBD2 matches at 9 bases. The germline gives CDR1 DFQATT, CDR2 SNEGSKA (reference sequence). CDR3 length equals 14 residues. The V gene end was trimmed by 4 bases and the J gene end by 4 bases; junction bases not matched to a gene: 4. The chain's CDR3 is CSATAGGPTGELFF. DNA for the CDR3: TGCAGTGCTACGGCGGGGGGGCCCACCGGGGAGCTGTTTTTT.

CDR3 in amino acids: CSVETSHTDTQYF. CDR3 bases: TGCAGCGTTGAGACGAGCCACACAGATACGCAGTATTTT. The chain recombines TRBV29-1 with TRBJ2-3; D remains unclear. This CDR3 region has 13 residues. The germline V gene encodes CDR1 SQVTM and CDR2 ANQGSEA. V was pared by 3 bases and J by 2 bases, with 9 bases between.

This clonotype was seen only a few times. The gene calls are TRBV7-2 and TRBJ2-4; D might be TRBD2 (5 bases). V lost 5 bases to trimming and J lost 7 bases, with 15 bases between them. Germline values: CDR1 SGHTA, CDR2 FQGNSA. There are 14 residues in the CDR3. The CDR3 reads CASSLDYRGNIQYF. In DNA, the CDR3 is TGTGCCAGCAGCCTAGATTATAGAGGGAACATTCAGTACTTC.

This clonotype has a single count. The rearrangement links TRBV6-1 to TRBJ1-1; D is possibly TRBD1 (5 bases). Germline lookup yields CDR1 MNHNS and CDR2 SASEGT. V gave up 6 bases and J gave up 1 base, with 15 bases separating them. The CDR3 covers 15 residues. The CDR3, as DNA: TGTGCCAGCAGGCTCACAGGTACCACGAACACTGAAGCTTTCTTT. Translating it yields CASRLTGTTNTEAFF.

The J gene is TRBJ1-2, the V gene TRBV20-1; TRBD1 agrees at 7 bases. Germline V CDR1 and CDR2: DFQATT, SNEGSKA (reference sequence). This CDR3 is built from 15 residues. The V and J ends lost 6 bases and 5 bases, in that order; junction bases with no gene match: 15. CDR3 loop: CSATPPDREFYGYTF. CDR3 DNA sequence: TGCAGTGCCACTCCCCCCGACAGGGAATTTTATGGCTACACCTTC.

The genes are TRBV7-9 and TRBJ2-1; 7 bases match TRBD1. Germline V lookup: CDR1 SEHNR, CDR2 FQNEAQ (reference sequence). This CDR3 is built from 15 residues. J was trimmed by 0 bases and V by 4 bases; bases with no gene match: 3. The CDR3: CASSSGQSSYNEQFF. The CDR3 bases are TGTGCCAGCAGCTCGGGACAGAGCTCCTACAATGAGCAGTTCTTC.

Details on this clonotype: Germline is not matched at one junction end, which may reflect a read error. The genes are TRBV7-7 and TRBJ2-1; 9 positions agree with TRBD2. The CDR3 is made up of 15 amino acids. Germline V CDR1 and CDR2: SSHAT, FNYEAQ (reference sequence). For the CDR3, the DNA is TGTGCTAGCAGCTTAGCGGGGGCCGAAAATAATGAGCAGTTCTTC. Encoded protein: CASSLAGAENNEQFF.

This clonotype was recorded once. The J gene is TRBJ2-7, the V gene TRBV12-3 or TRBV12-4, with a weak D call TRBD1 (6 bases). Trimming removed 1 base from V and 0 bases from J, with 13 bases in between. This CDR3 region has 16 residues. CDR3: CASSLGARGSSYEQYF. In DNA, the CDR3 is TGTGCCAGCAGTTTAGGGGCTAGGGGGAGCTCCTACGAGCAGTACTTC.

CDR3 sequence (DNA): TGTGCCAGCAGACCGGGACATAACACAGATACGCAGTATTTT. Its protein product is CASRPGHNTDTQYF. The chain is built from TRBV25-1 and TRBJ2-3; a possible D gene is TRBD1 (6 bases). The CDR3 totals 14 residues. Trimming removed 6 bases at V and 2 bases at J, with 12 bases between. Germline loops: CDR1 MGHDK, CDR2 SYGVNS.

The chain combines TRBV5-1 with TRBJ1-1; tentatively, D is TRBD1 (6 bases). The CDR3 length is 14 residues. The germline V gene encodes CDR1 SGHRS and CDR2 YFSETQ. V was clipped by 3 bases and J by 2 bases, with 11 bases between them. The CDR3 bases are TGCGCCAGCAGCTATACCGGGACAAACACTGAAGCTTTCTTT. It yields the protein CASSYTGTNTEAFF.

V usage is TRBV30 and J usage is TRBJ1-1, with a tentative D call TRBD1 (5 bases). The CDR3 is 12 residues long. Trimming removed 5 bases from V and 6 bases from J, with 13 bases in between. CDR1 is GTSNPN and CDR2 is SVGIG in the germline V gene (reference sequence). The CDR3 region has the DNA TGTGCCTGGCTTGGGGGGAGCGCTGAAGCTTTCTTT. It encodes CAWLGGSAEAFF.

The chain employs TRBV3-1 and TRBJ2-7; D could derive from TRBD1 or TRBD2 (5 bases each). The germline V gene has CDR1 LGHDT and CDR2 YNNKEL (reference sequence). Trimming removed 1 base at V and 5 bases at J, with 12 bases between. This CDR3 has 14 amino acids. CDR3 amino acids: CASSQGEGRHEQYF. For the CDR3, the DNA is TGTGCCAGCAGCCAAGGTGAGGGGCGCCACGAGCAGTACTTC.

The rearrangement uses TRBV7-9 and TRBJ1-2; 7 bases line up with TRBD1. Germline CDR1 reads SEHNR; CDR2 reads FQNEAQ (reference sequence). CDR3 length: 17 amino acids. V was clipped by 7 bases and J by 4 bases; unmatched bases: 18. The CDR3 protein is CASIPGSGDSSFYGYTF. DNA of the CDR3: TGTGCCAGCATCCCGGGGAGTGGGGACAGTTCCTTCTATGGCTACACCTTC.

The rearrangement joins TRBV10-3 to TRBJ2-3, with D possibly matching TRBD2 (5 bases). V lost 10 bases and J lost 0, with 14 bases in between. This CDR3 is 14 amino acids long. The germline V gene encodes CDR1 ENHRY and CDR2 SYGVKD. This CDR3 is CATKAETSTDTQYF. The CDR3 DNA reads as TGTGCCACCAAAGCGGAAACTAGCACAGATACGCAGTATTTT.

This clonotype was counted a few times. The rearrangement joins TRBV25-1 to TRBJ1-1; 7 nucleotides align to TRBD1. Germline lookup yields CDR1 MGHDK and CDR2 SYGVNS. This CDR3 has 15 amino acids. V was clipped by 6 bases and J by 1 base; unmatched bases: 8. CDR3 DNA sequence: TGTGCCAGCAGCGCCCCACAGGGGAGGAACACTGAAGCTTTCTTT. Translating it yields CASSAPQGRNTEAFF. Full variable domain (outside the CDR3, taken from reference TRBV25-1 and TRBJ1-1): EADIYQTPRYLVIGTGKKITLECSQTMGHDKMYWYQQDPGMELHLIHYSYGVNSTEKGDLSSESTVSRIRTEHFPLTLESARPSHTSQYLCASSAPQGRNTEAFFGQGTRLTVV.